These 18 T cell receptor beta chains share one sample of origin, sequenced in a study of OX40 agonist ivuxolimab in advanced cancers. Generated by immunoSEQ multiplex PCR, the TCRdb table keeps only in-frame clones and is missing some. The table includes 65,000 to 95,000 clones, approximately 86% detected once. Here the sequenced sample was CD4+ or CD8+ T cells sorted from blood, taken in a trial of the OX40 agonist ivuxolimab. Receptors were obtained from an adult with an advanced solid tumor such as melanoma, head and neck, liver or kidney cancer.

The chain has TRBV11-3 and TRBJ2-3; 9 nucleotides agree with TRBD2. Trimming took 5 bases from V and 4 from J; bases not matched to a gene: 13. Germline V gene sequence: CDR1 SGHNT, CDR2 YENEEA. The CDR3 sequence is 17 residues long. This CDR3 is CASSPTFSGRIADTQYF. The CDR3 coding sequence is TGTGCCAGCAGCCCAACGTTCAGCGGGAGGATCGCAGATACGCAGTATTTT.

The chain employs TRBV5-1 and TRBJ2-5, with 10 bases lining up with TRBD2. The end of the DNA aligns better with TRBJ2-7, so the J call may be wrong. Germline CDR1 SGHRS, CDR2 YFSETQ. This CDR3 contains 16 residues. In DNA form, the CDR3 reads TGCGCCAGCAGCTTGGGACTAGCGGGTTACTCCTACGAGCAGTACTTC. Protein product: CASSLGLAGYSYEQYF.

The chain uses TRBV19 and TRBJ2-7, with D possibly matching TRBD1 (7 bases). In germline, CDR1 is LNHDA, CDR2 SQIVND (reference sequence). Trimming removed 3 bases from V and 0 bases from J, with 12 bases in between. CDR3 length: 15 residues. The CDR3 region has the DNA TGTGCCAGTAGTATTTACAGGGGACTCTCCTACGAGCAGTACTTC. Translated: CASSIYRGLSYEQYF.

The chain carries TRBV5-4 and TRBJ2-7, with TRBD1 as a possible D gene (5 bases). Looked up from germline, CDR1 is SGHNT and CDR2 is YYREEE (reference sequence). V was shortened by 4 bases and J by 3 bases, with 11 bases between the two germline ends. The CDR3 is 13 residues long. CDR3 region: CASSLWGGYEQYF. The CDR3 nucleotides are TGTGCCAGCAGCCTTTGGGGCGGCTACGAGCAGTACTTC.

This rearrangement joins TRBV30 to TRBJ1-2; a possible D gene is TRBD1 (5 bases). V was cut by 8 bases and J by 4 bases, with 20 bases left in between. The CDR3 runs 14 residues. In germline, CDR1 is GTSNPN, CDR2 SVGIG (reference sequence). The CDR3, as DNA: TGTGCCGCCCAATCAGGGATCCTCCTCTATGGCTACACCTTC. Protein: CAAQSGILLYGYTF.

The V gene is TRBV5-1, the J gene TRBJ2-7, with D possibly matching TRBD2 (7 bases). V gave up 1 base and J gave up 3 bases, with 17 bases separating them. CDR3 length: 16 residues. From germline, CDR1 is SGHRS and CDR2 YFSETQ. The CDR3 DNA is TGCGCCAGCAGCTTGTGGGCTGGGGGGGCGAACTACGAGCAGTACTTC. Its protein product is CASSLWAGGANYEQYF.

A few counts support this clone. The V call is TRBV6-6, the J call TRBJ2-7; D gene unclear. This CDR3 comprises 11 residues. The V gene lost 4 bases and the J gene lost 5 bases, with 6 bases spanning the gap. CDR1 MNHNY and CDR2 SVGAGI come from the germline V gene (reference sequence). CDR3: CASSSRNEQYF. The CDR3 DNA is TGTGCCAGCAGTTCCCGGAACGAGCAGTACTTC.

CDR3 nucleotides: TGTGCCTGGAACATAGTCTCTAGCGGAAACGGGGAGCTGTTTTTT. It codes for CAWNIVSSGNGELFF. The chain employs TRBV30 and TRBJ2-2; 7 bases match TRBD2. Germline CDR1 is GTSNPN and CDR2 is SVGIG (reference sequence). V lost 4 bases and J lost 7; bases outside the gene matches: 12. The length of the CDR3 is 15 residues.

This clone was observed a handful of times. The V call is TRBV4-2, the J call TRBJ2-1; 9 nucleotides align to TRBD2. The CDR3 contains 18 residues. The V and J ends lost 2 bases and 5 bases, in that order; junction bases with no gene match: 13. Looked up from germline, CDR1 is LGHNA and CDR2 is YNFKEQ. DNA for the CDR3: TGTGCCAGCAGCCAATCACTACCCCCTAGCGGGGCTCACAATGAGCAGTTCTTC. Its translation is CASSQSLPPSGAHNEQFF.

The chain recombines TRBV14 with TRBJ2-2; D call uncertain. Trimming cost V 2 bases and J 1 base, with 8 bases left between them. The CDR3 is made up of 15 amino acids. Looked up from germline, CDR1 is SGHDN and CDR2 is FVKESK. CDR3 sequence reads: CASSQLAKNTGELFF. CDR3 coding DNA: TGTGCCAGCAGCCAATTGGCGAAGAACACCGGGGAGCTGTTTTTT.

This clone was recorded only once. The CDR3, as DNA: TGCGCCAGCAGCCCATTCGGGAATGAGCAGTTCTTC. It yields the protein CASSPFGNEQFF. The chain is built from TRBV4-3 and TRBJ2-1; D gene uncertain. Germline lookup yields CDR1 LGHNA and CDR2 YSLEER. V was clipped by 4 bases and J by 7 bases, with 8 bases between them. The CDR3 runs 12 residues.

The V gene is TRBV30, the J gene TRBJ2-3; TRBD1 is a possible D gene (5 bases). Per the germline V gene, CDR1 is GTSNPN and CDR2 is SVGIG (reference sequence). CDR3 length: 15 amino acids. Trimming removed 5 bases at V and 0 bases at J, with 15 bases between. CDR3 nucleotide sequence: TGTGCCTGGGTCCCGACAGAGTTTAGCACAGATACGCAGTATTTT. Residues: CAWVPTEFSTDTQYF. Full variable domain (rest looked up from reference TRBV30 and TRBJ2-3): SQTIHQWPATLVQPVGSPLSLECTVEGTSNPNLYWYRQAAGRGLQLLFYSVGIGQISSEVPQNLSASRPQDRQFILSSKKLLLSDSGFYLCAWVPTEFSTDTQYFGPGTRLTVL.

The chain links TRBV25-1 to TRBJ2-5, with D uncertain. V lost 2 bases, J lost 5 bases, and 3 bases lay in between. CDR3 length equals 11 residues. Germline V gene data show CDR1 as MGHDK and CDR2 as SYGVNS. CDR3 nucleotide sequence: TGTGCCAGCAGTGAACTGGAGACCCAGTACTTC. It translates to CASSELETQYF.

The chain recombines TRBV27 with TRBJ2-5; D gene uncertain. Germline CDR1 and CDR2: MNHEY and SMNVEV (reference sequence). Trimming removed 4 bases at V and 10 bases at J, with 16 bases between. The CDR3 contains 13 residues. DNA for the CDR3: TGTGCCAGCAGTTACGGAGCTGCGAGTATCCAGTACTTC. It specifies CASSYGAASIQYF.

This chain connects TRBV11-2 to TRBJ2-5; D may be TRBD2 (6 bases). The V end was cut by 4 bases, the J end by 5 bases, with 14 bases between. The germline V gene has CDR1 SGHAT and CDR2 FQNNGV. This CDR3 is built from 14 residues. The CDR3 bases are TGTGCCAGCAGCTCCGACTGGGGAGGCGAGACCCAGTACTTC. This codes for CASSSDWGGETQYF.

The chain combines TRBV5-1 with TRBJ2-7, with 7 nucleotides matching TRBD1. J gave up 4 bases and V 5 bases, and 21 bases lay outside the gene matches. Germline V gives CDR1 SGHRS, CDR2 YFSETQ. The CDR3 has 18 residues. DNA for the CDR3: TGCGCCAGCAGAACGCTAAATAACTGGGGGACAGCCACGTACGAGCAGTACTTC. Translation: CASRTLNNWGTATYEQYF.

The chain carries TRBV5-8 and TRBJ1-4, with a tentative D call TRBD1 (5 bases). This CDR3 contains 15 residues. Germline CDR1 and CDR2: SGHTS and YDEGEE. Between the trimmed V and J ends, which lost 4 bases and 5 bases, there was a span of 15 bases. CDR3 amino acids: CASSTGRLSNEKLFF. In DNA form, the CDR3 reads TGTGCCAGCAGCACAGGACGTCTCTCAAATGAAAAACTGTTTTTT.

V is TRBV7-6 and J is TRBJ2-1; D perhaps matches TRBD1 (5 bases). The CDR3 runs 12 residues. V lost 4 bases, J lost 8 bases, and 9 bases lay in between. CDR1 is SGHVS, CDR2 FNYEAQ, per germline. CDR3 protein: CASSYKGDEQFF. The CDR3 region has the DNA TGTGCCAGCAGCTACAAAGGGGATGAGCAGTTCTTC.